Following are 30 T cell receptor beta chains from one sample sequenced in a study of blood T cell repertoires in COVID-19 (dated by TCRdb to the early 2020s). Libraries were made using the immunoSEQ multiplex PCR assay. TCRdb holds this immuneACCESS table with in-frame rearrangements only. Some clones are missing; in checked studies, unresolved V genes explain under half, and the rest has no known cause. This sample holds 200,000 to 250,000 clones; 88% were observed only once. The ten largest clones capture about 2.6% of the sample. The sequenced material came from PBMCs or T cells enriched from blood (not recorded which). The receptor source for this set is a woman between 25 and 40 years old who had recovered from COVID-19.

The chain couples TRBV29-1 to TRBJ1-3; D is uncertain. Germline V lookup: CDR1 SQVTM, CDR2 ANQGSEA. Trimming removed 4 bases at V and 0 bases at J, with 10 bases between. The CDR3 covers 14 residues. The CDR3 nucleotides are TGCAGCGTTGCGTTAAGAGGCTCTGGAAACACCATATATTTT. This translates into CSVALRGSGNTIYF.

J is TRBJ1-2 and V is TRBV29-1, with TRBD1 as a possible D gene (5 bases). The ends were cut back, 7 bases at V and 3 bases at J, with 12 bases in the middle. CDR1 is SQVTM, CDR2 ANQGSEA, per germline. This CDR3 region has 12 residues. DNA for the CDR3: TGCAGCGCGGGACCGGACTACTATGGCTACACCTTC. This encodes CSAGPDYYGYTF.

The V gene is TRBV3-1 (or the pseudogene TRBV3-2), the J gene TRBJ2-7; TRBD2 matches at 12 bases. With V trimmed by 3 bases and J by 4 bases, 1 base remained unmatched. Germline values: CDR1 LGHDT, CDR2 YNNKEL (reference sequence). This CDR3 has 14 amino acids. For the CDR3, the DNA is TGTGCCAGCAGCCATCTAGCGGGGGGGTACGAGCAGTACTTC. Its protein product is CASSHLAGGYEQYF.

This clone was counted a single time. Other DNA sequences in this sample translate to the same CDR3. The gene calls are TRBV5-1 and TRBJ1-1, with 10 bases matching TRBD1. After removal of 0 bases from V and 1 base from J, the junction contained 0 bases not matched to a gene. The CDR3 spans 15 residues. Germline V lookup: CDR1 SGHRS, CDR2 YFSETQ. The CDR3 region has the DNA TGCGCCAGCAGCTTGGGGGACAGGGGGAACACTGAAGCTTTCTTT. Its protein product is CASSLGDRGNTEAFF.

V gene TRBV9 combines with J gene TRBJ2-1; 9 nucleotides line up with TRBD2. Unmatched junction bases numbered 6, after V lost 0 bases and J lost 8 bases. Germline lookup yields CDR1 SGDLS and CDR2 YYNGEE. The CDR3 has 15 amino acids. This CDR3 reads CASSVGGGARDEQFF. CDR3 DNA sequence: TGTGCCAGCAGCGTAGGCGGGGGGGCCAGAGATGAGCAGTTCTTC.

V usage is TRBV27 and J usage is TRBJ1-1, with D maybe TRBD1 (5 bases). Trimming left V 8 bases short and J 1 base short, with 11 bases between. Germline lookup yields CDR1 MNHEY and CDR2 SMNVEV (reference sequence). CDR3 size: 13 residues. CDR3 DNA sequence: TGTGCCAGCGGTTATACAGGGAACACTGAAGCTTTCTTT. Translation gives CASGYTGNTEAFF.

V usage is TRBV29-1 and J usage is TRBJ2-5; 7 bases are shared with TRBD1. In germline, CDR1 is SQVTM, CDR2 ANQGSEA. This CDR3 spans 12 amino acids. V dropped 7 bases and J dropped 5; count of bases not matched to a gene: 7. CDR3 protein: CSGGQVGETQYF. In nucleotides, the CDR3 is TGCAGCGGCGGACAGGTGGGGGAGACCCAGTACTTC.

This clone has only one observation. This CDR3 is CASSQGWVSGTGSYEQYF. DNA for the CDR3: TGCGCCAGCAGCCAAGGATGGGTTTCCGGGACAGGCAGCTACGAGCAGTACTTC. The J gene is TRBJ2-7, the V gene TRBV4-1, with 8 bases identical to TRBD1. The CDR3 consists of 18 residues. After removal of 1 base from V and 3 bases from J, the junction contained 14 bases not matched to a gene. CDR1 and CDR2 (germline): MGHRA, YSYEKL.

The chain joins TRBV4-3 to TRBJ2-5; TRBD2 is a possible D gene (6 bases). The V gene lost 4 bases and the J gene lost 1 base, with 10 bases spanning the gap. The germline V gene has CDR1 LGHNA and CDR2 YSLEER. This CDR3 has 14 amino acids. The CDR3 region is CASSLGLVQETQYF. For the CDR3, the DNA is TGCGCCAGCAGCCTGGGACTCGTCCAAGAGACCCAGTACTTC.

In DNA, the CDR3 is TGTGCCAGCAGCTCCCGGACTAGCGGGGGCCGACTTGATGATACGCAGTATTTT. It is translated as CASSSRTSGGRLDDTQYF. The chain has TRBV9 and TRBJ2-3, with 13 bases lining up with TRBD2. Germline CDR1 SGDLS, CDR2 YYNGEE. This CDR3 is 18 amino acids long. The V gene end was trimmed by 4 bases and the J gene end by 6 bases; junction bases not matched to a gene: 14.

V and J are TRBV12-3 or TRBV12-4 and TRBJ1-1; D is unresolved. This CDR3 spans 11 amino acids. Between the trimmed V and J ends, which lost 6 bases and 6 bases, there was a span of 8 bases. The CDR3 sequence is CASSPVSEAFF. In DNA form, the CDR3 reads TGTGCCAGCAGCCCCGTTTCTGAAGCTTTCTTT.

The V call is TRBV10-3, the J call TRBJ1-6, with a possible D match to TRBD1 (6 bases). The germline V and J ends were trimmed by 0 bases and 7 bases, with 13 bases remaining between them. Looked up from germline, CDR1 is ENHRY and CDR2 is SYGVKD. The CDR3 has 16 amino acids. CDR3 sequence reads: CAISESRAGENSPLHF. The CDR3 nucleotides read TGTGCCATCAGTGAGTCTAGGGCAGGGGAGAATTCACCCCTCCACTTT.

V is TRBV19 and J is TRBJ2-4; D remains ambiguous. Germline loops: CDR1 LNHDA, CDR2 SQIVND (reference sequence). The CDR3 runs 17 residues. Trimming shortened V by 1 base and J by 0 bases, and 13 bases separated the two germline ends. The CDR3 DNA reads TGTGCCAGTAGTATAGGGTTAGCCTCAGTAGCCAAAAACATTCAGTACTTC. This sequence encodes CASSIGLASVAKNIQYF.

This rearrangement joins TRBV6-5 to TRBJ2-7; 7 nucleotides line up with TRBD1. Losses at the gene ends were 0 bases for V and 0 bases for J; bases not matched to a gene: 5. Germline V CDR1 and CDR2: MNHEY, SVGAGI. This CDR3 region has 16 residues. The CDR3 region is CASSYSRQGSSYEQYF. CDR3 DNA sequence: TGTGCCAGCAGTTACTCGAGACAGGGTAGCTCCTACGAGCAGTACTTC.

The V and J genes are TRBV9 and TRBJ2-7, with D possibly TRBD1 on 6 matching bases. This CDR3 comprises 15 residues. Per germline, CDR1 SGDLS and CDR2 YYNGEE. Trimming took 0 bases from V and 0 from J, leaving 10 bases between them. In DNA form, the CDR3 reads TGTGCCAGCAGCGTAGATCAGGGGAGCTCCTACGAGCAGTACTTC. This gives the protein CASSVDQGSSYEQYF.

The table lists this clone with a count of one. The V call is TRBV2, the J call TRBJ1-6, with 9 bases matching TRBD1. The CDR3 runs to 14 residues. Trimming removed 5 bases from V and 10 bases from J; junction bases left unmatched: 6. The germline V gene encodes CDR1 SNHLY and CDR2 FYNNEI. CDR3: CASSRGQGGSPLHF. CDR3 DNA sequence: TGTGCCAGCAGTCGGGGACAGGGTGGCTCACCCCTCCACTTT.

The chain has TRBV7-9 and TRBJ1-4; D perhaps matches TRBD1 (6 bases). Germline-derived CDR1 and CDR2 are SEHNR and FQNEAQ (reference sequence). There are 15 residues in the CDR3. Trimming shortened V by 4 bases and J by 4 bases, and 13 bases separated the two germline ends. The CDR3 DNA sequence: TGTGCCAGCAGCTCAACGGACAGCCATAATGAAAAACTGTTTTTT. This sequence encodes CASSSTDSHNEKLFF.

V is TRBV7-2 and J is TRBJ2-5, with 7 bases fitting TRBD2. Unmatched junction bases numbered 7, after V lost 5 bases and J lost 1 base. Germline CDR1 and CDR2: SGHTA and FQGNSA. This CDR3 region has 15 residues. CDR3: CASSTLADRQETQYF. In DNA, the CDR3 is TGTGCCAGCAGCACTCTAGCGGACCGCCAAGAGACCCAGTACTTC.

The J gene is TRBJ2-1, the V gene TRBV27; a possible D gene is TRBD2 (7 bases). The CDR3 totals 14 residues. Looked up from germline, CDR1 is MNHEY and CDR2 is SMNVEV (reference sequence). Trimming stripped 6 bases from V and 7 bases from J, with 16 bases between. The CDR3 DNA reads as TGTGCCAGCAGGGTGGGGGGGCCAGGAAATGAGCAGTTCTTC. It translates to CASRVGGPGNEQFF.

This clone was found a few times. Other DNA variants within this sample encode the same CDR3. This sequence joins TRBV7-7 and TRBJ1-5; 7 bases fit TRBD1. The CDR3 loop spans 13 amino acids. Germline loops: CDR1 SSHAT, CDR2 FNYEAQ (reference sequence). V lost 5 bases, J lost 5 bases, and 3 bases stayed unmatched. The chain's CDR3 is CASSVDRDQPQHF. CDR3 nucleotides: TGTGCCAGCAGCGTTGACAGGGATCAGCCCCAGCATTTT.

This clone has just a few counts. Other DNA sequences in the same sample also yield this CDR3. The V gene is TRBV3-1 (or the pseudogene TRBV3-2), the J gene TRBJ1-3; 7 bases are shared with TRBD1. V dropped 2 bases and J dropped 2; count of bases not matched to a gene: 3. CDR3 length: 15 amino acids. Per the germline V gene, CDR1 is LGHDT and CDR2 is YNNKEL (reference sequence). In DNA, the CDR3 is TGTGCCAGCAGCCAAACACAGGGGCCTGGAAACACCATATATTTT. This codes for CASSQTQGPGNTIYF.

V usage is TRBV3-1 (or the pseudogene TRBV3-2) and J usage is TRBJ2-1; 9 bases fit TRBD2. The germline gives CDR1 LGHDT, CDR2 YNNKEL (reference sequence). The CDR3 has 15 amino acids. V shed 4 bases, J shed 4 bases, and the junction held 5 bases outside the gene matches. The CDR3 DNA sequence: TGTGCCAGCAGCCCGTTAAGCGGGGGGTACAATGAGCAGTTCTTC. Translating gives CASSPLSGGYNEQFF.

This clone was picked up a small number of times. The genes are TRBV15 and TRBJ2-2; tentatively, D is TRBD2 (6 bases). V gave up 3 bases and J gave up 3 bases, with 11 bases separating them. Germline V gives CDR1 LNHNV, CDR2 YYDKDF (reference sequence). This CDR3 is built from 15 residues. Here the CDR3 DNA reads TGTGCCACCAGCAGCGGGGGAACTGACACCGGGGAGCTGTTTTTT. This gives the protein CATSSGGTDTGELFF.

This clone was observed once. V and J are TRBV5-4 and TRBJ2-7; TRBD2 agrees at 16 bases. Per the germline V gene, CDR1 is SGHNT and CDR2 is YYREEE (reference sequence). V was clipped by 4 bases and J by 3 bases; unmatched bases: 4. CDR3 length equals 16 residues. This chain's CDR3 is CASSLGTSGGVYEQYF. The CDR3 nucleotides are TGTGCCAGCAGCCTAGGGACTAGCGGGGGGGTCTACGAGCAGTACTTC. Full variable domain (missing parts from reference TRBV5-4 and TRBJ2-7): ETGVTQSPTHLIKTRGQQVTLRCSSQSGHNTVSWYQQALGQGPQFIFQYYREEENGRGNFPPRFSGLQFPNYSSELNVNALELDDSALYLCASSLGTSGGVYEQYFGPGTRLTVT.

This chain links TRBV5-5 with TRBJ1-3, with D perhaps TRBD1 (6 bases). V was trimmed by 0 bases and J by 0 bases, leaving 10 bases between them. Germline V CDR1 and CDR2: SGHKS, YYEKEE (reference sequence). This CDR3 has 16 amino acids. The CDR3 DNA is TGTGCCAGCAGCTTGGAGTACAGGGCCTCTGGAAACACCATATATTTT. It encodes CASSLEYRASGNTIYF.

The chain links TRBV7-8 to TRBJ2-5; D might be TRBD2 (6 bases). CDR1 SGHVS and CDR2 FQNEAQ come from the germline V gene. Trimming took off 1 base at V and 5 bases at J, with 14 bases between the two ends. This CDR3 comprises 15 residues. The CDR3 sequence is CASSLVYPGAETQYF. In DNA, the CDR3 is TGTGCCAGCAGCTTAGTTTATCCGGGAGCCGAGACCCAGTACTTC.

This clone was detected only a few times. The V gene is TRBV12-3 or TRBV12-4, the J gene TRBJ1-1; the D is unclear. V lost 5 bases, J lost 5 bases, and 12 bases lay in between. This CDR3 region has 13 residues. The CDR3 sequence is CASSRSGRTEAFF. CDR3 in DNA: TGTGCCAGCAGTCGATCTGGGCGAACTGAAGCTTTCTTT.

V is TRBV7-6 and J is TRBJ2-7, with 7 bases lining up with TRBD2. CDR3 length equals 15 residues. Trimming took 5 bases from V and 6 from J; bases not matched to a gene: 13. Germline-derived CDR1 and CDR2 are SGHVS and FNYEAQ. The DNA for the CDR3 is TGTGCCAGCAGCCCAGCCCGGGACTACCTTCGCGAGCAGTACTTC. The encoded protein is CASSPARDYLREQYF.

The V and J genes are TRBV7-2 and TRBJ2-7; 8 bases align to TRBD2. In germline, CDR1 is SGHTA, CDR2 FQGNSA. V was clipped by 5 bases and J by 0 bases; unmatched bases: 12. The CDR3 sequence is 17 residues long. The CDR3 protein is CASSPRGTRGISYEQYF. The DNA for the CDR3 is TGTGCCAGCAGCCCACGTGGGACTAGAGGTATCTCCTACGAGCAGTACTTC.

The rearrangement uses TRBV7-2 and TRBJ1-2, with unresolved D. Trimming removed 2 bases at V and 4 bases at J, with 8 bases between. Per the germline V gene, CDR1 is SGHTA and CDR2 is FQGNSA. The length of the CDR3 is 13 residues. CDR3 amino acids: CASSLYSSYGYTF. In DNA form, the CDR3 reads TGTGCCAGCAGCTTATACAGCTCCTATGGCTACACCTTC.